This T cell receptor (beta chain) stems from a study of blood T cell repertoires in COVID-19. Study context: Acute-phase and convalescent COVID-19 samples originated in the United States, Italy and Spain.

Residents of about two dozen US areas, aged roughly 18 to 89 years, made up the participants. The study assigned cohorts using participant-reported clinical history. This CDR3 has 12 residues. V gave up 0 bases and J gave up 4 bases, with 3 bases separating them. Per the germline V gene, CDR1 is LNHDA and CDR2 is SQIVND (reference sequence). Per the authors' pipeline: Nucleated cell number was recorded as an estimate derived from reference gene primer amplification. Produced via immunoSEQ multiplex PCR; TCRdb's table is partial and in-frame only. V and J calls and clone size are those listed in that table; D and trimming were worked out from the DNA. This table holds under 250,000 clones, roughly 85% found once.

The sequenced material came from PBMCs or T cells enriched from blood (not recorded which). The origin of this receptor is a woman aged 50 to 60 with acute COVID-19. The chain is built from TRBV19 and TRBJ2-5; D is undetermined. This CDR3 is CASSIDRETQYF. As DNA, the CDR3 is TGTGCCAGTAGTATAGATCGAGAGACCCAGTACTTC. The full variable domain, its missing parts supplied by reference TRBV19 and TRBJ2-5, is DGGITQSPKYLFRKEGQNVTLSCEQNLNHDAMYWYRQDPGQGLRLIYYSQIVNDFQKGDIAEGYSVSREKKESFPLTVTSAQKNPTAFYLCASSIDRETQYFGPGTRLLVL.